The clone carrying this T cell receptor (beta chain) was counted a few times. Its antigen is unidentified. TCRdb's table, derived via immunoSEQ multiplex PCR, lists solely in-frame clones and lacks some. The repertoire holds 2 million to 2.5 million clones, with 85% to 95% as singletons. Only CD45RO-negative cells positively selected for CCR7 counted as naive CD8 cells, so terminally differentiated effector memory CD45RA+ cells were excluded. Caucasian adults living in Nashville, Tennessee, provided all samples. This record comes from a study of shared clonotypes between healthy human individuals. Study summary: The donor group consisted of two women and three men, aged 18 to 49.

Study-wide points: Since donors were few, the genetic and exposure-history diversity represented was limited. Between several donors, naive CD4 clonotypes were shared at a level of about 5%.

This CDR3 is 14 amino acids long. Trimming cost V 3 bases and J 6 bases, with 12 bases left between them. CDR1 SGDLS and CDR2 YYNGEE come from the germline V gene. The material sequenced was naive CD8+ T cells from PBMCs. The chain links TRBV9 to TRBJ2-2, with D uncertain. This TCR was recovered from a man younger than 30 in good health. Some clones in this sample may be carry-over from other donors' samples. The CDR3 DNA sequence: TGTGCCAGCAGCGCCGAGCCCAGTGCCGGGGAGCTGTTTTTT. Translated: CASSAEPSAGELFF.